Below are 11 T cell receptor beta chains sequenced from a single sample in a study of low-dose radiotherapy and immunotherapy resistance in tumors. This sample's time point: after trial treatment. Documented treatment: LDRT plus nivolumab, ipilimumab, low-dose cyclophosphamide and aspirin (RACIN trial). cDNA synthesis used a TRAV/TRBV-specific primer set for both chains. TCRs were amplified for about 18 PCR cycles with a constant-region primer and V-primer adapter. One entry per CDR3 protein, called by TCRdb with MiXCR from the reads. The sample carries roughly 100,000 distinct CDR3 sequences, less than 25% recorded once. Sequenced material: PBMCs, taken after low-dose radiotherapy plus immunotherapy. Source of these receptors: a male donor with prostate cancer.

This clonotype was picked up many times. The chain employs TRBV7-6 and TRBJ2-3, with 9 bases lining up with TRBD2. Trimming removed 5 bases from V and 2 bases from J; junction bases left unmatched: 5. The CDR3 covers 15 residues. The germline CDR1 and CDR2 sequences are SGHVS and FNYEAQ. The CDR3 here is CASSPRGGFTDTQYF. CDR3 DNA sequence: TGTGCCAGCAGCCCGCGGGGGGGCTTCACAGATACGCAGTATTTT.

This clonotype has a count of ten or more. CDR3 region: CASSLLQGLLMNTEAFF. The CDR3, as DNA: TGTGCCAGCAGCCTCTTACAGGGTTTACTTATGAACACTGAAGCTTTCTTT. The V call is TRBV11-2, the J call TRBJ1-1; a weak D match, TRBD1 (6 bases). The CDR3 is 17 residues long. Trimming pared 5 bases from V and 0 bases from J, leaving 19 bases between. Germline V gives CDR1 SGHAT, CDR2 FQNNGV.

In its sample, this clonotype was seen many times. V is TRBV9 and J is TRBJ2-2; D uncertain. Trimming removed 3 bases from V and 4 bases from J, with 16 bases in between. Germline V gene lookup returns CDR1 SGDLS and CDR2 YYNGEE. The CDR3 totals 16 residues. The CDR3 here is CASSEEEVKFTGELFF. The CDR3, as DNA: TGTGCCAGCAGCGAAGAAGAGGTAAAGTTCACCGGGGAGCTGTTTTTT.

Ten or more counts support this clonotype. This rearrangement joins TRBV30 to TRBJ2-1; TRBD1 matches 7 bases. The CDR3 loop spans 14 amino acids. Germline assignment: CDR1 GTSNPN and CDR2 SVGIG (reference sequence). V lost 4 bases to trimming and J lost 4 bases; unmatched junction nucleotides: 7. The DNA for the CDR3 is TGTGCCTGGAAAACAGGGGTTGGATACAATGAGCAGTTCTTC. It codes for CAWKTGVGYNEQFF.

This clonotype was recorded at least ten times. V and J are TRBV6-1 and TRBJ2-7, with D maybe TRBD2 (6 bases). This CDR3 is 15 amino acids long. Germline V gives CDR1 MNHNS, CDR2 SASEGT. Trimming removed 6 bases at V and 0 bases at J, with 15 bases between. The CDR3 sequence: CASRQGGGDSYEQYF. The CDR3 DNA reads as TGTGCCAGCAGGCAGGGTGGAGGGGACTCCTACGAGCAGTACTTC.

This clonotype was observed at least ten times. The chain has TRBV20-1 and TRBJ1-4; D gene uncertain. The CDR3 covers 16 residues. Germline V gene sequence: CDR1 DFQATT, CDR2 SNEGSKA (reference sequence). V dropped 4 bases and J dropped 0 bases, with 15 bases sitting between them. This CDR3 reads CSATSHRSTTNEKLFF. The CDR3 bases are TGCAGTGCTACCTCACACAGATCCACAACTAATGAAAAACTGTTTTTT.

This clonotype occurred many times. V is TRBV7-9 and J is TRBJ2-7; unclear D gene. Trimming removed 5 bases at V and 2 bases at J, with 10 bases between. Germline CDR1 SEHNR, CDR2 FQNEAQ (reference sequence). CDR3 length: 13 residues. The CDR3 region is CASSPTAAYEQYF. The CDR3 nucleotides read TGTGCCAGCAGCCCCACGGCAGCCTACGAGCAGTACTTC. The full variable domain, with the rest looked up from reference TRBV7-9 and TRBJ2-7, is DTGVSQNPRHKITKRGQNVTFRCDPISEHNRLYWYRQTLGQGPEFLTYFQNEAQLEKSRLLSDRFSAERPKGSFSTLEIQRTEQGDSAMYLCASSPTAAYEQYFGPGTRLTVT.

This clonotype was recorded at least ten times. This chain uses TRBV19 with TRBJ1-5; D may be TRBD1 (5 bases). CDR3 size: 12 residues. Germline loops: CDR1 LNHDA, CDR2 SQIVND (reference sequence). Trimming took 9 bases from V and 0 from J, leaving 6 bases between them. CDR3 DNA sequence: TGTGCCAGCAGGGATAGCAATCAGCCCCAGCATTTT. Amino acid sequence: CASRDSNQPQHF.

This clonotype was counted at least ten times. The chain carries TRBV29-1 and TRBJ2-2; D remains ambiguous. The length of the CDR3 is 13 residues. Trimming shortened V by 6 bases and J by 5 bases, and 13 bases separated the two germline ends. Germline-derived CDR1 and CDR2 are SQVTM and ANQGSEA. The CDR3 sequence is CSVLPHTTGELFF. CDR3 DNA: TGCAGCGTCCTACCGCATACGACCGGGGAGCTGTTTTTT.

This clonotype was picked up many times. J is TRBJ1-1 and V is TRBV6-2 or TRBV6-3; D gene ambiguous. V lost 6 bases, J lost 1 base, and 9 bases lay in between. The CDR3 spans 13 residues. The germline CDR1 and CDR2 sequences are MNHEY and SVGEGT. CDR3 in amino acids: CASRTTANTEAFF. As DNA, the CDR3 is TGTGCCAGCAGAACCACAGCGAACACTGAAGCTTTCTTT.

The chain is built from TRBV5-1 and TRBJ2-2, with 11 bases that match TRBD1. This CDR3 has 15 amino acids. Germline assignment: CDR1 SGHRS and CDR2 YFSETQ. V lost 4 bases, J lost 6 bases, and 5 bases stayed unmatched. CDR3 residues: CASSPGQGVPGELFF. The CDR3 region has the DNA TGCGCCAGCAGCCCGGGACAGGGGGTTCCCGGGGAGCTGTTTTTT.